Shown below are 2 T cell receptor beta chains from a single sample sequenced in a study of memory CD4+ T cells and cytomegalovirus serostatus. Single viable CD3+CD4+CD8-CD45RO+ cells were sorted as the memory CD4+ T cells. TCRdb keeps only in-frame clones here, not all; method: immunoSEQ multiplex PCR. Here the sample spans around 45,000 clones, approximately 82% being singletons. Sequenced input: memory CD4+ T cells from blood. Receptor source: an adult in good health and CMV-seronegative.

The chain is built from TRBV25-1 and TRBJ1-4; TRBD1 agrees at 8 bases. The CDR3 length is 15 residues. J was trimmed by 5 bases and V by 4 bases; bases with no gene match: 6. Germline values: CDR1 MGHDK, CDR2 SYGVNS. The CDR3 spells CASSGQGATNEKLFF. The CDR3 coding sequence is TGTGCCAGCAGTGGCCAGGGGGCGACGAATGAAAAACTGTTTTTT.

The CDR3 reads CASSVRRVGELFF. In DNA, the CDR3 is TGTGCCAGCAGCGTAAGGAGGGTCGGGGAGCTGTTTTTT. V usage is TRBV6-1 and J usage is TRBJ2-2; TRBD2 might be the D (6 bases). With 6 bases removed from V and 7 bases from J, the gap between germline ends came to 12 bases. The CDR3 extends over 13 amino acids. Germline lookup yields CDR1 MNHNS and CDR2 SASEGT.